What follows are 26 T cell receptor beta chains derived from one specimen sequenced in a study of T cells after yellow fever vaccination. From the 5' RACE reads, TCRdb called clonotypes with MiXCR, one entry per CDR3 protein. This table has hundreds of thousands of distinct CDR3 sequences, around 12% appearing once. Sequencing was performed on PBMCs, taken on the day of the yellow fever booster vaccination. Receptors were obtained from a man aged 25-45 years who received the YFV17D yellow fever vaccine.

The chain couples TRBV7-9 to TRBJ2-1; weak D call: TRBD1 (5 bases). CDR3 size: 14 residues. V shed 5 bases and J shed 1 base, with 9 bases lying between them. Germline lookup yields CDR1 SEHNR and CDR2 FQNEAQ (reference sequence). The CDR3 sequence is CASSIQGSYNEQFF. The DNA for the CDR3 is TGTGCCAGCAGCATCCAGGGTTCCTACAATGAGCAGTTCTTC.

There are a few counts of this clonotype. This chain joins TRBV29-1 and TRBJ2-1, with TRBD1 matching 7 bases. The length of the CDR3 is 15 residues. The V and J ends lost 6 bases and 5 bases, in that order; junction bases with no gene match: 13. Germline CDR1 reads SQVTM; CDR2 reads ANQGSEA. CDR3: CSVVLYRGYDNEQFF. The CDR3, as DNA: TGCAGCGTGGTCCTTTACAGGGGCTACGACAATGAGCAGTTCTTC.

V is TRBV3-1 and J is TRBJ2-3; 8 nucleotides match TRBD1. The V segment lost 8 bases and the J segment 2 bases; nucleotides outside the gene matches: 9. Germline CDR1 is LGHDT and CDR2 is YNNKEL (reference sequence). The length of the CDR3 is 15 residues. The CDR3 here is CASGQGAGPTDTQYF. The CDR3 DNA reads TGTGCCAGCGGGCAGGGGGCAGGGCCCACAGATACGCAGTATTTT.

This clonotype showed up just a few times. Here the CDR3 DNA reads TGTGCCAGCAGCTTCCGGCCTAGCGGGAGGGATGAGGCTAGCACAGATACGCAGTATTTT. Its protein is CASSFRPSGRDEASTDTQYF. The chain has TRBV11-2 and TRBJ2-3, with 12 bases lining up with TRBD2. Trimming at V came to 3 bases and at J to 0 bases, leaving 13 bases not matched to a gene. CDR1 and CDR2 (germline): SGHAT, FQNNGV. The CDR3 sequence is 20 residues long.

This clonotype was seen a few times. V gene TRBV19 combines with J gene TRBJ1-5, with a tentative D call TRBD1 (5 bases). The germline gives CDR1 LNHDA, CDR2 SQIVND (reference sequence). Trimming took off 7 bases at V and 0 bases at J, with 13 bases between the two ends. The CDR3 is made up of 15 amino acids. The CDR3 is CASTPTVYSNQPQHF. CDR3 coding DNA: TGTGCCAGTACCCCGACAGTTTATAGCAATCAGCCCCAGCATTTT.

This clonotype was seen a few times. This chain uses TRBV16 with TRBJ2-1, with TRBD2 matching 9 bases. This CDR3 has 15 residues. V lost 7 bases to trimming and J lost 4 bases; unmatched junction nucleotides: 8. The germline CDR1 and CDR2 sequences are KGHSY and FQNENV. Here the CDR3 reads CASTTATSGYNEQFF. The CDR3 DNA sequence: TGTGCCAGCACTACAGCGACTAGCGGATACAATGAGCAGTTCTTC.

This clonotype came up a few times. The CDR3 here is CASSYSRTAGAKNIQYF. CDR3 coding DNA: TGTGCCAGCAGTTACTCGAGGACGGCGGGTGCCAAAAACATTCAGTACTTC. The chain is built from TRBV6-5 and TRBJ2-4, with D possibly TRBD2 on 5 matching bases. The germline CDR1 and CDR2 sequences are MNHEY and SVGAGI. This CDR3 has 17 residues. V was clipped by 0 bases and J by 1 base, with 13 bases between them.

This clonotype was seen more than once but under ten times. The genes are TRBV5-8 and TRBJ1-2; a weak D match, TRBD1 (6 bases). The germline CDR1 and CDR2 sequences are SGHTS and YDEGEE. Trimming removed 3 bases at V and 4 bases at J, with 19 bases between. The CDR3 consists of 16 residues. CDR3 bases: TGTGCCAGCAGCTCCTCACCGTCAGGGGCCAGCTATGGCTACACCTTC. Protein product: CASSSSPSGASYGYTF.

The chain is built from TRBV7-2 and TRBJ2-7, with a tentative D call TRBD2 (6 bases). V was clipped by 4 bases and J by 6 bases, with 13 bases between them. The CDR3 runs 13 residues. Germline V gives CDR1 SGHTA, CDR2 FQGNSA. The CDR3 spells CASSSGGWTEQYF. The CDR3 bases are TGTGCCAGCAGCTCTGGGGGGTGGACCGAGCAGTACTTC.

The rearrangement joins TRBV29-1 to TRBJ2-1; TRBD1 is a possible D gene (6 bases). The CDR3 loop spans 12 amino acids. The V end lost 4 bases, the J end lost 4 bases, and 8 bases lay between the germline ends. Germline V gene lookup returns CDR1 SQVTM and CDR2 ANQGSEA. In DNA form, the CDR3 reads TGCAGCGTTGCACAGGGTTACAATGAGCAGTTCTTC. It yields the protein CSVAQGYNEQFF.

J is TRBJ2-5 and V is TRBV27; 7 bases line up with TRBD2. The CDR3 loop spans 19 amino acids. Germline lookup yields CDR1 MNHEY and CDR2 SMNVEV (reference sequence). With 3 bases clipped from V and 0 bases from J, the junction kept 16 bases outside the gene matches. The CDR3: CASSFSQRGKAQYQETQYF. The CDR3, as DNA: TGTGCCAGCAGTTTCAGTCAGCGGGGCAAGGCCCAATACCAAGAGACCCAGTACTTC.

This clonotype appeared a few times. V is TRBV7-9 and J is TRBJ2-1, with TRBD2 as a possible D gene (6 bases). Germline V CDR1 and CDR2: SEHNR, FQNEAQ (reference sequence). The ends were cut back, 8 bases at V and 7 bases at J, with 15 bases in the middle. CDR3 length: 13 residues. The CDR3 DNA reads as TGTGCCAGCGGCAGGCAGGAGGGGAATGAGCAGTTCTTC. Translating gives CASGRQEGNEQFF.

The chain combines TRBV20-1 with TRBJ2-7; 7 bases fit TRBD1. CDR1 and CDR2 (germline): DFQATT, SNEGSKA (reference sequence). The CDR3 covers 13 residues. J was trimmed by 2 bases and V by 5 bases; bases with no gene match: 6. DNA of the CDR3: TGCAGTGCTCTCGACAGGGCACCCTACGAGCAGTACTTC. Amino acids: CSALDRAPYEQYF.

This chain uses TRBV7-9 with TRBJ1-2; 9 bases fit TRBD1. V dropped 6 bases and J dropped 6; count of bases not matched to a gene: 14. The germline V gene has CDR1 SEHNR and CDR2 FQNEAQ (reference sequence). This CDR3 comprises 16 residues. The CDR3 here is CASRQTGTGNRDGYTF. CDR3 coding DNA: TGTGCCAGCAGACAAACCGGGACAGGGAACCGAGATGGCTACACCTTC.

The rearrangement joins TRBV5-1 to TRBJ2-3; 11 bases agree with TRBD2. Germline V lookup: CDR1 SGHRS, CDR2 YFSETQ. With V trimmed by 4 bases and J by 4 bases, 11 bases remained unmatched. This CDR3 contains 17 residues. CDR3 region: CASSTGLAVLPPDTQYF. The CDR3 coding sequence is TGCGCCAGCAGCACGGGACTAGCGGTTCTCCCCCCAGATACGCAGTATTTT.

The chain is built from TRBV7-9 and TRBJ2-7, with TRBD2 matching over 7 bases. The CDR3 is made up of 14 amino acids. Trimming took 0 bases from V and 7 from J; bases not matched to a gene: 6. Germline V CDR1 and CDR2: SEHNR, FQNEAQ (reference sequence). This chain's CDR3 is CASSLAAGTTEQYF. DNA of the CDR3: TGTGCCAGCAGCTTAGCGGCCGGGACTACTGAGCAGTACTTC.

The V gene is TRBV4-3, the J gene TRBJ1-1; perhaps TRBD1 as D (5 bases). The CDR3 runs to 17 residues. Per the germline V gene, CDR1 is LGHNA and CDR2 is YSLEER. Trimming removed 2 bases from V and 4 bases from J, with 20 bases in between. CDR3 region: CASSQHHSTGPGTEAFF. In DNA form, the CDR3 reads TGCGCCAGCAGCCAACACCATTCCACAGGTCCGGGCACTGAAGCTTTCTTT.

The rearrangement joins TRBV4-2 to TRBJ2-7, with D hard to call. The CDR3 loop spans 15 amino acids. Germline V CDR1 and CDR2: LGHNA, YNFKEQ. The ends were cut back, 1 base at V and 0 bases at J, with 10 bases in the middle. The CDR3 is CASSQGGLLSYEQYF. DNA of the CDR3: TGTGCCAGCAGCCAAGGTGGCCTTCTCTCCTACGAGCAGTACTTC.

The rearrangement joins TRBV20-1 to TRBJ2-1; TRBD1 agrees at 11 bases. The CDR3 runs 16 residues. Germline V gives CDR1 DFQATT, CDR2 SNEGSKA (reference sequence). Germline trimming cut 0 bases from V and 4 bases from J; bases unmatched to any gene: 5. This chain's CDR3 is CSARDSGTGGYNEQFF. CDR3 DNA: TGCAGTGCTAGAGATAGCGGGACAGGGGGGTACAATGAGCAGTTCTTC.

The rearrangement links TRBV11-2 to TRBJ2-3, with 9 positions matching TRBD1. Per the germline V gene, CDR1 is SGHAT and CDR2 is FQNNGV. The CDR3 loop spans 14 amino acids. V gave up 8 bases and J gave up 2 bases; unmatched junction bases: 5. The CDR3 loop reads CASSDRGHTDTQYF. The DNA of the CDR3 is TGTGCCAGCTCGGACAGGGGCCACACAGATACGCAGTATTTT.

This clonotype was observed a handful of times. The chain's CDR3 is CASSRSTYNEQFF. CDR3 coding DNA: TGTGCCAGCAGCCGAAGTACTTACAATGAGCAGTTCTTC. V gene TRBV3-1 combines with J gene TRBJ2-1; D gene uncertain. The length of the CDR3 is 13 residues. V gave up 4 bases and J gave up 4 bases, with 8 bases separating them. Germline CDR1 is LGHDT and CDR2 is YNNKEL (reference sequence).

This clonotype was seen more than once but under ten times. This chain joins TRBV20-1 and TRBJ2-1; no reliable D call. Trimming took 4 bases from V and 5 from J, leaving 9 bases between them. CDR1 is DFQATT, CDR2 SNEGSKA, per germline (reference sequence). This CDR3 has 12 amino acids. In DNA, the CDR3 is TGCAGTGCTAATGAGGTCCACAATGAGCAGTTCTTC. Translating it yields CSANEVHNEQFF.

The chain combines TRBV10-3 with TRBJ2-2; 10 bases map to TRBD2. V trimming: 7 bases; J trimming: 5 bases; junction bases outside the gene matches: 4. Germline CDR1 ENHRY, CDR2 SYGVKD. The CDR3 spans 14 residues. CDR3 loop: CAIMPSGSTGELFF. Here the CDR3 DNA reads TGTGCCATCATGCCTAGCGGGAGTACCGGGGAGCTGTTTTTT.

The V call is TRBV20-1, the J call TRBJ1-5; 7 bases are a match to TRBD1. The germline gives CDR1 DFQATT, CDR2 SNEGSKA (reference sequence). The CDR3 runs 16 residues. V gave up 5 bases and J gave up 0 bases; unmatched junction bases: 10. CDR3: CSAPRDSAYSNQPQHF. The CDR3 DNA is TGCAGTGCTCCCCGGGACAGCGCTTATAGCAATCAGCCCCAGCATTTT.

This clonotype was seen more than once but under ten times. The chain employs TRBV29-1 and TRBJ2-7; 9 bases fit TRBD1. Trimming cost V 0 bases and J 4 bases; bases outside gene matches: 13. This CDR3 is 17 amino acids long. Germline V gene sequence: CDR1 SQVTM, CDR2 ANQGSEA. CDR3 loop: CSVEDSGQGRGIYEQYF. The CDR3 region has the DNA TGCAGCGTTGAAGATTCGGGACAGGGTAGGGGTATTTACGAGCAGTACTTC.

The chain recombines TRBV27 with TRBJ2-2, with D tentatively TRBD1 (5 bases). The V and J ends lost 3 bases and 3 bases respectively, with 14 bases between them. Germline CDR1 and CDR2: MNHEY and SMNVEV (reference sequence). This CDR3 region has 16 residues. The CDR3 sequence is CASSLRGRVDTGELFF. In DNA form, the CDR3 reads TGTGCCAGCAGTTTGCGTGGCAGGGTGGACACCGGGGAGCTGTTTTTT.